This T cell receptor beta chain was sequenced in a study of blood T cell repertoires in COVID-19. Study-level information: Samples of COVID-19 (acute and convalescent) were obtained from the United States, Italy and Spain.

Data came from immunoSEQ multiplex PCR; TCRdb stores just in-frame clones and leaves some out. The sample lists a few hundred thousand clones; 80% to 90% were seen once. The Seattle site enrolled patients during active infection and followed them longitudinally. Germline V lookup: CDR1 SQVTM, CDR2 ANQGSEA. This CDR3 is built from 13 residues. The J segment lost 6 bases and the V segment lost 1 base, leaving 1 base of the junction unmatched. Sequencing was done on a sample of peripheral blood. J is TRBJ2-1 and V is TRBV29-1, with 9 bases lining up with TRBD1. This TCR was sampled from a woman in her 70s with COVID-19, enrolled during active disease. The CDR3 bases are TGCAGCGTTGAAGGGACAGGGGTCAATGAGCAGTTCTTC. It translates to CSVEGTGVNEQFF.